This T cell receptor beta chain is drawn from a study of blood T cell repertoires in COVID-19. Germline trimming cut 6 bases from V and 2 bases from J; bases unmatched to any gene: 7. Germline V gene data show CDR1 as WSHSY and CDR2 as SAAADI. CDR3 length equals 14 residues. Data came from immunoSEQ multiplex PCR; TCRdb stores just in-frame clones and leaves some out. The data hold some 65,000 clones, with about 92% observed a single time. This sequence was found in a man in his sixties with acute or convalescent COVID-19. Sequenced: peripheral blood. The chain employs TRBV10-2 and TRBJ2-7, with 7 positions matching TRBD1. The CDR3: CASRGTANTYEQYF. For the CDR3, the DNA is TGCGCCAGCAGGGGGACAGCGAACACCTACGAGCAGTACTTC.